What follows are 8 T cell receptor beta chains derived from one specimen sequenced in a study of blood T cell repertoires in COVID-19. Here immunoSEQ multiplex PCR was the method, and the copy in TCRdb shows in-frame clones only, minus some. The sample records over 90,000 clones, more than 75% being singletons. Material: peripheral blood. These receptors all stem from a human donor in a cohort sampled during active COVID-19.

The chain couples TRBV7-2 to TRBJ2-7, with TRBD2 identical over 8 bases. The germline gives CDR1 SGHTA, CDR2 FQGNSA. The CDR3 contains 15 residues. V lost 4 bases, J lost 2 bases, and 7 bases stayed unmatched. CDR3 coding DNA: TGTGCCAGCAGCTCCCAGTCGGGAGGGGCCTACGAGCAGTACTTC. This gives the protein CASSSQSGGAYEQYF.

The chain employs TRBV7-9 and TRBJ1-2; 7 nucleotides match TRBD1. The V segment lost 4 bases and the J segment 8 bases; nucleotides outside the gene matches: 10. CDR1 is SEHNR and CDR2 is FQNEAQ in the germline V gene (reference sequence). CDR3 length: 14 residues. The CDR3 protein is CASSYTGVLRGYTF. The CDR3 nucleotides read TGTGCCAGCAGCTACACAGGGGTTTTGCGCGGCTACACCTTC.

On this clone itself: The same CDR3 is also encoded by other DNA sequences in this sample. CDR3 DNA sequence: TGTGCCAGCAGAGGACTAGTCAACAATGAGCAGTTCTTC. This sequence encodes CASRGLVNNEQFF. The gene calls are TRBV2 and TRBJ2-1; 7 bases agree with TRBD2. CDR3 size: 13 residues. CDR1 and CDR2 from the germline V gene are SNHLY and FYNNEI. Trimming at V came to 6 bases and at J to 5 bases, leaving 4 bases not matched to a gene.

The chain recombines TRBV19 with TRBJ2-7, with D possibly matching TRBD1 (6 bases). Germline CDR1 and CDR2: LNHDA and SQIVND (reference sequence). V lost 2 bases and J lost 3, with 8 bases in between. This CDR3 is built from 13 residues. The CDR3 DNA sequence: TGTGCCAGTAGTATAAACAGGGACTACGAGCAGTACTTC. It yields the protein CASSINRDYEQYF. Variable domain in full (rest from reference TRBV19 and TRBJ2-7): DGGITQSPKYLFRKEGQNVTLSCEQNLNHDAMYWYRQDPGQGLRLIYYSQIVNDFQKGDIAEGYSVSREKKESFPLTVTSAQKNPTAFYLCASSINRDYEQYFGPGTRLTVT.

This clone showed up just once. V gene TRBV28 combines with J gene TRBJ2-5, with D perhaps matching TRBD2 (5 bases). The length of the CDR3 is 14 residues. Trimming removed 3 bases from V and 5 bases from J, with 13 bases in between. Germline loops: CDR1 MDHEN, CDR2 SYDVKM. DNA of the CDR3: TGTGCCAGCAGTTTTCGAGGGCAGTTGGAGACCCAGTACTTC. Protein: CASSFRGQLETQYF.

V gene TRBV14 combines with J gene TRBJ1-3; TRBD1 agrees at 8 bases. Germline values: CDR1 SGHDN, CDR2 FVKESK. This CDR3 contains 19 residues. J gave up 0 bases and V 3 bases, and 13 bases lay outside the gene matches. CDR3 coding DNA: TGTGCCAGCAGCCAGGGGACAGGCGGTAGATCAATCTCTGGAAACACCATATATTTT. Protein product: CASSQGTGGRSISGNTIYF. The full variable domain, its missing parts supplied by reference TRBV14 and TRBJ1-3, is EAGVTQFPSHSVIEKGQTVTLRCDPISGHDNLYWYRRVMGKEIKFLLHFVKESKQDESGMPNNRFLAERTGGTYSTLKVQPAELEDSGVYFCASSQGTGGRSISGNTIYFGEGSWLTVV.

The chain has TRBV5-5 and TRBJ2-7; maybe TRBD1 (6 bases). The CDR3 has 15 amino acids. V was trimmed by 0 bases and J by 3 bases, leaving 13 bases between them. Looked up from germline, CDR1 is SGHKS and CDR2 is YYEKEE (reference sequence). As DNA, the CDR3 is TGTGCCAGCAGCTTGGCCTCGGGACACTACTACGAGCAGTACTTC. Translating it yields CASSLASGHYYEQYF.

The chain couples TRBV19 to TRBJ2-1; TRBD2 matches 7 bases. Germline CDR1 is LNHDA and CDR2 is SQIVND (reference sequence). The CDR3 sequence is 14 residues long. Trimming took 8 bases from V and 0 from J; bases not matched to a gene: 4. For the CDR3, the DNA is TGTGCCAGTCGACGACTAGCCTCCTACAATGAGCAGTTCTTC. Its protein product is CASRRLASYNEQFF.